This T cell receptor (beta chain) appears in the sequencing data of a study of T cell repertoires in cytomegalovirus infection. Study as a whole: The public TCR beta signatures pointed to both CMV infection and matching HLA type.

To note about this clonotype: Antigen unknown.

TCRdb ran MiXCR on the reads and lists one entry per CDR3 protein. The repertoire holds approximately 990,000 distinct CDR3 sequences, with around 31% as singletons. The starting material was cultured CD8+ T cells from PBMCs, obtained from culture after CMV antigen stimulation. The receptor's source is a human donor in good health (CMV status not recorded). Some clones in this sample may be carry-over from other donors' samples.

The CDR3 loop is CASSRGFNQPQHF. CDR3 coding DNA: TGTGCCAGTAGTAGAGGATTCAATCAGCCCCAGCATTTT. V is TRBV19 and J is TRBJ1-5; D remains unclear. Trimming removed 4 bases at V and 3 bases at J, with 7 bases between. This CDR3 is built from 13 residues. The germline gives CDR1 LNHDA, CDR2 SQIVND (reference sequence).